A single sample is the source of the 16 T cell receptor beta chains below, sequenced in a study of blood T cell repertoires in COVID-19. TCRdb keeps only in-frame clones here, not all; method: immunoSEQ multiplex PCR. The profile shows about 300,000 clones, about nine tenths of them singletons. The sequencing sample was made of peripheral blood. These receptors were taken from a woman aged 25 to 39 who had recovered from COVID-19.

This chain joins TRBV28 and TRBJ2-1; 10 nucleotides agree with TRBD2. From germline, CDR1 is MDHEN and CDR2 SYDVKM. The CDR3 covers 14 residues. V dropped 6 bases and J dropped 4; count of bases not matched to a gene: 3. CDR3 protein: CASRLAGQYNEQFF. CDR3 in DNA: TGTGCCAGCAGACTAGCGGGGCAGTACAATGAGCAGTTCTTC.

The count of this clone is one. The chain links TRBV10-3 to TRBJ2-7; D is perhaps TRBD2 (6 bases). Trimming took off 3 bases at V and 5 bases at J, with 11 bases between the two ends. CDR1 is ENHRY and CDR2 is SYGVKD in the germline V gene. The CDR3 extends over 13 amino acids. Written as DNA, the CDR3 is TGTGCCATCAGTGAAGTTCGGAGGGACGAGCAGTACTTC. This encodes CAISEVRRDEQYF.

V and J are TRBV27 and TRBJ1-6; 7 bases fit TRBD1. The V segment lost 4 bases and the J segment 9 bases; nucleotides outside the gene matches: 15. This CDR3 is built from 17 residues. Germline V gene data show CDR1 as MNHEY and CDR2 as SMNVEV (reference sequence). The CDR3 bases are TGTGCCAGCAGTTCCCGTAATTTTTTAGGGGGCGGTTCACCCCTCCACTTT. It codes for CASSSRNFLGGGSPLHF.

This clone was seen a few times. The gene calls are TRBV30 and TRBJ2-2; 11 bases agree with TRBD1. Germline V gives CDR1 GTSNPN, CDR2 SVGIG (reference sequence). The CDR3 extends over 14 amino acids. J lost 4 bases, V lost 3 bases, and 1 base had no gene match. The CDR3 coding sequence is TGTGCCTGGAGGGGACAGGGGGGCACCGGGGAGCTGTTTTTT. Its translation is CAWRGQGGTGELFF.

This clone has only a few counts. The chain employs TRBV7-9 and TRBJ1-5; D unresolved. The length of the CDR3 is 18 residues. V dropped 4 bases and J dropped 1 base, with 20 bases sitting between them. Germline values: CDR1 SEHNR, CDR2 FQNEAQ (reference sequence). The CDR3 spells CASSYLGRSGESNQPQHF. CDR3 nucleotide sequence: TGTGCCAGCAGCTACCTAGGGCGGTCTGGGGAGAGCAATCAGCCCCAGCATTTT. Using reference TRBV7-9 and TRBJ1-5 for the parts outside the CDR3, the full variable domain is DTGVSQNPRHKITKRGQNVTFRCDPISEHNRLYWYRQTLGQGPEFLTYFQNEAQLEKSRLLSDRFSAERPKGSFSTLEIQRTEQGDSAMYLCASSYLGRSGESNQPQHFGDGTRLSIL.

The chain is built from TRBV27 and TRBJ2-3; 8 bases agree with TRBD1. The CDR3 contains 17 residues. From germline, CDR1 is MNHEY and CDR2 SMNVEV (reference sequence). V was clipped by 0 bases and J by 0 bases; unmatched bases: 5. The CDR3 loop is CASSLSSRGPSTDTQYF. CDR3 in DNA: TGTGCCAGCAGTTTATCGTCCAGGGGGCCTAGCACAGATACGCAGTATTTT.

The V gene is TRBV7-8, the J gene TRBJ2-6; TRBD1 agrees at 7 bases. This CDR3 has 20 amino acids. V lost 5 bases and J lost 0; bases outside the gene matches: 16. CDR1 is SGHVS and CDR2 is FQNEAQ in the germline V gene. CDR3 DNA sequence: TGTGCCAGCAGCGCCAGGGGAGCGGACAGGAGATCCTCTGGGGCCAACGTCCTGACTTTC. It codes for CASSARGADRRSSGANVLTF.

CDR3 DNA sequence: TGTGCCAGCAGTTTATACCGGGACAGGGGGTACGAGCAGTACTTC. Encoded protein: CASSLYRDRGYEQYF. This chain links TRBV28 with TRBJ2-7; TRBD1 aligns across 11 bases. V lost 1 base, J lost 4 bases, and 3 bases stayed unmatched. The CDR3 spans 15 residues. Germline V gene lookup returns CDR1 MDHEN and CDR2 SYDVKM.

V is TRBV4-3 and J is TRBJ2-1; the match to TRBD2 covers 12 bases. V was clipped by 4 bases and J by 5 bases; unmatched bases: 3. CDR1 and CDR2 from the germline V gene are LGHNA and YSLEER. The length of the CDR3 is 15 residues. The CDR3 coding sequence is TGCGCCAGCAGCCTCCGACTAGCGGGGGACAATGAGCAGTTCTTC. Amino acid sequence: CASSLRLAGDNEQFF.

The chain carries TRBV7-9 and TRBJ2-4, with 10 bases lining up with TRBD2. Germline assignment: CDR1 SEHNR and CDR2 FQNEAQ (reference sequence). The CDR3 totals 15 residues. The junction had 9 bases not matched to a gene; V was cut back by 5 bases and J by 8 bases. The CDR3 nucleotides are TGTGCCAGCAGCCCCCAAGCGGGGGGGTGGGACATTCAGTACTTC. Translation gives CASSPQAGGWDIQYF.

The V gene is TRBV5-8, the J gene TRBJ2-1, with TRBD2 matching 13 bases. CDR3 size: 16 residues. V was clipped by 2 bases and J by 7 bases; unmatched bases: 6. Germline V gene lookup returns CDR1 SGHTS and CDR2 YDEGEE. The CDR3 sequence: CASSFTSGGARNEQFF. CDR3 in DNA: TGTGCCAGCAGCTTTACTAGCGGGGGGGCACGGAATGAGCAGTTCTTC.

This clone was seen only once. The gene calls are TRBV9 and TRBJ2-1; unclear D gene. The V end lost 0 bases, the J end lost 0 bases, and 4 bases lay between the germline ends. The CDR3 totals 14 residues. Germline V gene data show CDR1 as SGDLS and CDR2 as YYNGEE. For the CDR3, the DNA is TGTGCCAGCAGCGTAGTAGACTCCTACAATGAGCAGTTCTTC. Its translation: CASSVVDSYNEQFF.

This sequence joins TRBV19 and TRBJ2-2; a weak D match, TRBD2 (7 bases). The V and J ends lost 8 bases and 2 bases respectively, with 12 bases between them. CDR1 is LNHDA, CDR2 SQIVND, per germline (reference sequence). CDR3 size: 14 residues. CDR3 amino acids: CASWGGLNTGELFF. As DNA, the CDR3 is TGTGCCAGTTGGGGGGGCCTCAACACCGGGGAGCTGTTTTTT. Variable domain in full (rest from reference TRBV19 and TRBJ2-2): DGGITQSPKYLFRKEGQNVTLSCEQNLNHDAMYWYRQDPGQGLRLIYYSQIVNDFQKGDIAEGYSVSREKKESFPLTVTSAQKNPTAFYLCASWGGLNTGELFFGEGSRLTVL.

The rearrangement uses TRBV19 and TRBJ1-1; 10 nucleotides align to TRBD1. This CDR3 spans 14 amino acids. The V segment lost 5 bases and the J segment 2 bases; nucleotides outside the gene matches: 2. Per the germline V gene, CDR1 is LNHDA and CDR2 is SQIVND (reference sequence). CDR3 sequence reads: CASSVTGGNTEAFF. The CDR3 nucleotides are TGTGCCAGTAGTGTGACAGGGGGCAACACTGAAGCTTTCTTT.

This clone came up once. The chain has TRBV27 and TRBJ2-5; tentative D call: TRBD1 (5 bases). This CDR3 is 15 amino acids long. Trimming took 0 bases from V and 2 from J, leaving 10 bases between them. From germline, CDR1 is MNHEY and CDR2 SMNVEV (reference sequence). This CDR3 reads CASSLSGRVQETQYF. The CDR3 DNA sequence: TGTGCCAGCAGTTTATCCGGCAGGGTGCAAGAGACCCAGTACTTC.

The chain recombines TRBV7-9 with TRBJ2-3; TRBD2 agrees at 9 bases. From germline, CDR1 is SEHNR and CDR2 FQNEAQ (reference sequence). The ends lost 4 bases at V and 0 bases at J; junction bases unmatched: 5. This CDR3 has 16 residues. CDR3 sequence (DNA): TGTGCCAGCAGCTCCGTAGCGGGGGCTAGCACAGATACGCAGTATTTT. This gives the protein CASSSVAGASTDTQYF.